The present TCR beta chain was sequenced within a study of T-cell reconstitution after alpha-beta-depleted transplantation in children. In this sample, this clonotype turned up many times. What it binds is not known. The study's findings and limits: Several hundred expanded graft clones reportedly gave rise to the alpha-beta T cells present about two months after transplant.

This sample's TCRbeta library carried unique molecular identifier barcodes. TCRdb fed the PCR reads into MiXCR, producing one record per CDR3 protein. The repertoire holds about 260,000 distinct CDR3 sequences, roughly 11% seen once, with roughly a quarter in the top ten. Germline trimming cut 5 bases from V and 0 bases from J; bases unmatched to any gene: 0. Germline CDR1 SGHTA, CDR2 FQGNSA. This CDR3 is built from 14 residues. The receptor comes from a male patient between 2 and 9 years old who had a stem cell transplant for chronic granulomatous disease, so the T cells may come from the graft donor. The chain joins TRBV7-2 to TRBJ2-2, with 7 bases fitting TRBD2. Sequenced here: peripheral blood, sampled 180 days after TCRalphabeta/CD19-depleted stem cell transplant. CDR3 sequence (DNA): TGTGCCAGCAGCCGGGAGGCGAACACCGGGGAGCTGTTTTTT. It specifies CASSREANTGELFF.